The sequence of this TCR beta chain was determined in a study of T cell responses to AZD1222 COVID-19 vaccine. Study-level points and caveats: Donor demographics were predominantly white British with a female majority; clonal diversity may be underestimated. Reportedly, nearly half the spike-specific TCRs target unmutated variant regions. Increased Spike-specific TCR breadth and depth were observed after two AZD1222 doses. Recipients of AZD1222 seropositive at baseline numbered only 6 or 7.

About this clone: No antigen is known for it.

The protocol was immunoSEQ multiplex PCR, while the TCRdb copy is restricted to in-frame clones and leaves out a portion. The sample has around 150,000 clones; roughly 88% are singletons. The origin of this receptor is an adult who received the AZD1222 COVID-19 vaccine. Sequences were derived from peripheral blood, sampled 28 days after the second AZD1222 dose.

The CDR3 reads CASSAGTGATQYF. The CDR3 DNA sequence: TGTGCCAGCAGCGCCGGGACCGGGGCTACGCAGTATTTT. The gene calls are TRBV7-8 and TRBJ2-3; the D gene could be TRBD1 or TRBD2 (5 bases each). CDR3 length equals 13 residues. Trimming pared 5 bases from V and 8 bases from J, leaving 14 bases between. Germline CDR1 and CDR2: SGHVS and FQNEAQ. The full variable domain, in which reference TRBV7-8 and TRBJ2-3 provide the parts outside the CDR3, is GAGVSQSPRYKVAKRGQDVALRCDPISGHVSLFWYQQALGQGPEFLTYFQNEAQLDKSGLPSDRFFAERPEGSVSTLKIQRTQQEDSAVYLCASSAGTGATQYFGPGTRLTVL.